What follows is one TCR beta chain and its context. The antigen remains unidentified. Study processing details: For the immunoSEQ data, sequences were junction-only without quality scores, so filtering differed. Profiling relied on immunoSEQ multiplex PCR, and the TCRdb table lists in-frame clones only, not all of them. V and J calls and clone size are those listed in that table; D and trimming were worked out from the DNA. This sample has 1.4 million or so clones, with just under 99% found just once. This CDR3 spans 13 amino acids. The ends lost 5 bases at V and 9 bases at J; junction bases unmatched: 10. CDR1 and CDR2 (germline): LNHDA, SQIVND (reference sequence). The data stem from a study of shared clonotypes between healthy human individuals. Study conclusions and caveats: Although depth was large, rarefaction showed that sequencing of the sorted subsets was incomplete.

The genes are TRBV19 and TRBJ2-7; TRBD1 matches at 7 bases. The TCR was taken from a man younger than 40 in good health. Sequenced input: naive CD4+ T cells sorted from blood. Subset defined: CD45RA+ positively selected. CDR3 sequence reads: CASSVLTGRRQYF. CDR3 nucleotide sequence: TGTGCCAGTAGTGTATTGACAGGGCGAAGGCAGTACTTC.